These 11 T cell receptor beta chains share one sample of origin, sequenced in a study of T cells in Graves' hyperthyroidism and ophthalmopathy. What was amplified from RNA transcripts were TCR beta CDR3 regions. HTBI primers drove first-round RT-PCR of the TCR CDR3. TCRdb processed the multiplex PCR reads anew with MiXCR; each CDR3 protein has one entry. Among about 640,000 distinct CDR3 sequences listed, approximately 14% were seen once. Sequenced input: blood. These TCRs come from a woman aged 45-65 years with Graves' ophthalmopathy.

This chain links TRBV20-1 with TRBJ2-5, with 12 bases that match TRBD2. Germline V gene data show CDR1 as DFQATT and CDR2 as SNEGSKA (reference sequence). V shed 0 bases and J 4 bases; nucleotides not matched to a gene: 6. The CDR3 has 16 residues. CDR3 in amino acids: CSARDQTSGSGETQYF. The DNA for the CDR3 is TGCAGTGCTAGAGATCAGACTAGCGGGAGTGGAGAGACCCAGTACTTC.

This clonotype was found many times. The chain has TRBV27 and TRBJ2-5; tentatively, D is TRBD2 (5 bases). CDR3 size: 15 residues. The V end lost 0 bases, the J end lost 1 base, and 9 bases lay between the germline ends. Germline V gives CDR1 MNHEY, CDR2 SMNVEV (reference sequence). The CDR3: CASSLSRGAQETQYF. The DNA of the CDR3 is TGTGCCAGCAGTTTATCACGGGGAGCCCAAGAGACCCAGTACTTC.

This clonotype was seen at least ten times. The rearrangement uses TRBV27 and TRBJ1-2, with 8 bases fitting TRBD1. Germline CDR1 reads MNHEY; CDR2 reads SMNVEV (reference sequence). V shed 3 bases, J shed 3 bases, and the junction held 6 bases outside the gene matches. This CDR3 has 15 residues. The CDR3, as DNA: TGTGCCAGCAGTTTCGGACAGGGTGGCTACTATGGCTACACCTTC. It encodes CASSFGQGGYYGYTF.

The chain employs TRBV28 and TRBJ2-5, with 13 bases identical to TRBD2. Germline CDR1 MDHEN, CDR2 SYDVKM. Trimming removed 6 bases from V and 1 base from J; junction bases left unmatched: 8. The CDR3 runs to 17 residues. CDR3 DNA sequence: TGTGCCAGCAGGGGTATTGGGACTAGCGGGGCCCAAGAGACCCAGTACTTC. Translating gives CASRGIGTSGAQETQYF.

This clonotype was found many times. V is TRBV7-2 and J is TRBJ1-5, with D possibly TRBD1 on 5 matching bases. The germline CDR1 and CDR2 sequences are SGHTA and FQGNSA. The CDR3 consists of 15 residues. Trimming stripped 2 bases from V and 5 bases from J, with 13 bases between. The CDR3 DNA is TGTGCCAGCAGCTTAAGGCAGGGTAGGCATCAGCCCCAGCATTTT. Translating gives CASSLRQGRHQPQHF.

This clonotype showed up many times. The gene calls are TRBV24-1 and TRBJ2-7; D perhaps matches TRBD1 (6 bases). CDR3 size: 14 residues. V lost 3 bases and J 5 bases, leaving 13 bases between the germline ends. From germline, CDR1 is KGHDR and CDR2 SFDVKD. This chain's CDR3 is CATSDGGRRDEQYF. CDR3 sequence (DNA): TGTGCCACCAGTGATGGGGGCAGGAGAGACGAGCAGTACTTC.

The chain has TRBV6-1 and TRBJ2-1; D could derive from TRBD1 or TRBD2 (5 bases each). The CDR3 totals 16 residues. V was shortened by 5 bases and J by 0 bases, with 14 bases between the two germline ends. CDR1 and CDR2 (germline): MNHNS, SASEGT. The DNA of the CDR3 is TGTGCCAGCAGTTTGGGGCGGAGGAGCTCCTACAATGAGCAGTTCTTC. Translation gives CASSLGRRSSYNEQFF.

On this clonotype itself: This sequence may be a read error, since a much larger clone differs from it by one base. V and J are TRBV12-5 and TRBJ2-1; the match to TRBD2 covers 10 bases. Germline values: CDR1 LGHNT, CDR2 FRNRAP. The CDR3 has 20 residues. J was trimmed by 4 bases and V by 4 bases; bases with no gene match: 19. The CDR3 spells CASGSVIFEASGSKYNEQFF. The DNA for the CDR3 is TGTGCTAGTGGTTCGGTAATTTTTGAGGCTAGCGGGAGTAAGTACAATGAGCAGTTCTTC.

This clonotype showed up many times. This chain uses TRBV12-3 or TRBV12-4 with TRBJ2-2; TRBD2 aligns across 7 bases. The CDR3 has 15 amino acids. The ends lost 3 bases at V and 1 base at J; junction bases unmatched: 2. This chain's CDR3 is CASSLGGGNTGELFF. The CDR3 nucleotides are TGTGCCAGCAGTTTGGGCGGGGGGAACACCGGGGAGCTGTTTTTT.

This clonotype came up a few times. The chain uses TRBV7-2 and TRBJ1-1; tentatively, D is TRBD1 (5 bases). V lost 2 bases and J lost 1, with 11 bases in between. The V gene's germline CDR1 is SGHTA and CDR2 FQGNSA. This CDR3 spans 15 amino acids. CDR3 bases: TGTGCCAGCAGCTTATCTTACAGGCCGAACACTGAAGCTTTCTTT. Amino acids: CASSLSYRPNTEAFF.

V gene TRBV11-2 combines with J gene TRBJ2-1; 9 bases align to TRBD2. The J call may be in error: the DNA end matches TRBJ2-7 better. The CDR3 sequence is 15 residues long. CDR1 and CDR2 from the germline V gene are SGHAT and FQNNGV. CDR3 sequence reads: CASRKKLAGYNEQYF. As DNA, the CDR3 is TGTGCCAGCAGAAAAAAACTAGCGGGCTACAATGAGCAGTACTTC.